This T cell receptor (beta chain) was profiled in a study of OX40 agonist ivuxolimab in advanced cancers. The method was immunoSEQ multiplex PCR; TCRdb's version includes in-frame clones alone and lacks a portion of them. The sample lists 40,000 to 45,000 clones, 85% to 95% occurring once. With 3 bases clipped from V and 2 bases from J, the junction kept 4 bases outside the gene matches. Germline-derived CDR1 and CDR2 are LNHDA and SQIVND (reference sequence). This CDR3 contains 14 residues. Sample: CD4+ or CD8+ T cells sorted from blood, taken in a trial of the OX40 agonist ivuxolimab. The chain employs TRBV19 and TRBJ2-7; 7 positions match TRBD2. The sequence derives from an adult with an advanced solid tumor such as melanoma, head and neck, liver or kidney cancer. DNA of the CDR3: TGTGCCAGTAGTATGGTGGGAGGGCCCTACGAGCAGTACTTC. It specifies CASSMVGGPYEQYF.